This is a list of T cell receptor beta chains from one sample in a study of CD8 T cells in ankylosing spondylitis. MiXCR was run by TCRdb on the 5' RACE reads, yielding one entry per CDR3 protein. Here the sample spans about 130,000 distinct CDR3 sequences, about 7% being singletons. The sequenced sample was blood, either unsorted or a sorted T cell fraction (not recorded which). These receptors were collected from a male donor with ankylosing spondylitis or in good health (not recorded which). Each CDR3 is given with its conserved first and last residue. The D gene is left open where the match is weak. Rows may omit the clone size; those that give it use once, few, many or a size class.

D gene,V gene,clone size,J gene,CDR3 protein,CDR3 DNA
TRBD1,TRBV19,once,TRBJ2-1,CASSYDRGRTYEQFF,TGTGCCAGTAGCTATGACAGGGGGCGCACATATGAGCAGTTCTTC
NA,TRBV5-1,many,TRBJ2-2,CASSLVADRNTGELFF,TGCGCCAGCAGCTTGGTGGCAGACAGAAACACCGGGGAGCTGTTTTTT
TRBD1,TRBV28,many,TRBJ1-1,CASRQGQLNTEAFF,TGTGCCAGCAGGCAGGGACAGCTGAACACTGAAGCTTTCTTT
NA,TRBV3-1,many,TRBJ2-1,CASSHQWTVNEQFF,TGTGCCAGCAGCCATCAATGGACTGTCAATGAGCAGTTCTTC
TRBD2,TRBV4-2,NA,TRBJ2-1,CASSQAGLAGGHSDEQFF,TGTGCCAGCAGCCAAGCGGGACTAGCGGGGGGGCATTCTGATGAGCAGTTCTTC
NA,TRBV5-1,many,TRBJ2-3,CASSLGQSDTQYF,TGCGCCAGCAGCTTAGGACAATCAGATACGCAGTATTTT
TRBD1,TRBV18,many,TRBJ2-7,CASSPLGQGIYEQYF,TGTGCCAGCTCACCTCTCGGACAGGGAATTTACGAGCAGTACTTC
NA,TRBV5-1,many,TRBJ1-1,CASSHGRMNTEAFF,TGCGCCAGCAGCCACGGACGGATGAACACTGAAGCTTTCTTT
NA,TRBV29-1,many,TRBJ2-7,CSVEDIGHEQYF,TGCAGCGTTGAAGATATAGGCCACGAGCAGTACTTC
TRBD2,TRBV2,NA,TRBJ2-3,CTLCSRILAEEPHTDTQYF,TGTACCCTCTGTTCCAGAATACTAGCGGAGGAACCTCACACAGATACGCAGTATTTT
NA,TRBV18,many,TRBJ2-3,CASSPSAGIQDTQYF,TGTGCCAGCTCACCAAGCGCGGGAATACAAGATACGCAGTATTTT
TRBD2,TRBV20-1,many,TRBJ2-7,CSASHRGVSYEQYF,TGCAGTGCTAGTCACCGGGGGGTGAGCTACGAGCAGTACTTC
NA,TRBV20-1,many,TRBJ2-7,CSARDRVPRQQSSYEQYF,TGCAGTGCTAGAGATCGGGTCCCGAGGCAGCAGAGCTCCTACGAGCAGTACTTC
TRBD2,TRBV7-7,NA,TRBJ2-3,CASSPGPAGGADTQYF,TGTGCTAGCAGCCCGGGACCAGCGGGAGGTGCAGATACGCAGTATTTT
TRBD1,TRBV20-1,many,TRBJ2-1,CSARGRVGQGYYNEQFF,TGCAGTGCTAGAGGCAGGGTGGGACAGGGATACTACAATGAGCAGTTCTTC
NA,TRBV7-9,many,TRBJ2-5,CASSSTDSQETQYF,TGTGCCAGCAGCTCAACCGACAGCCAAGAGACCCAGTACTTC
TRBD2,TRBV20-1,many,TRBJ2-3,CSASGTSGTDTQYF,TGCAGTGCATCTGGGACTAGCGGCACAGATACGCAGTATTTT
NA,TRBV5-1,many,TRBJ2-1,CASIPRPGLTWDEQFF,TGCGCCAGCATCCCTAGACCGGGACTTACGTGGGATGAGCAGTTCTTC
NA,TRBV12-3/TRBV12-4,many,TRBJ2-3,CASSFGRGSTDTQYF,TGTGCCAGCAGTTTTGGTCGGGGGAGCACAGATACGCAGTATTTT
NA,TRBV11-2,many,TRBJ2-2,CASSSILVAGELFF,TGTGCCAGCAGCTCAATCCTTGTTGCCGGGGAGCTGTTTTTT
TRBD2,TRBV7-8,many,TRBJ2-1,CASSSRGLAGGGNEQFF,TGTGCCAGCAGCTCCAGAGGACTAGCGGGAGGAGGAAATGAGCAGTTCTTC
NA,TRBV5-1,few,TRBJ2-5,CASSLQGFQETQYF,TGCGCCAGCAGCCTCCAGGGATTCCAAGAGACCCAGTACTTC